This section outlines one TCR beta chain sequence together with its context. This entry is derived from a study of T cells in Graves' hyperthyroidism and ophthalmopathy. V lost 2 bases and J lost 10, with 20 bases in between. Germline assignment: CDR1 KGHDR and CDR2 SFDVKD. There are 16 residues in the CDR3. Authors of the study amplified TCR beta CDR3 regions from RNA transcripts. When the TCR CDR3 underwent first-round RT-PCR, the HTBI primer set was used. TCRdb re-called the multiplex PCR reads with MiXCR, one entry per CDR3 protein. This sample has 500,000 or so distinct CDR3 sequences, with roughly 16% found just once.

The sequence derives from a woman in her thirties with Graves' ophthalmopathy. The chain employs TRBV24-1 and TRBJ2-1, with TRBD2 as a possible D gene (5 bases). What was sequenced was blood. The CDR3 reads CATSDSPGNAIGEQFF. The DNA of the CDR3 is TGTGCCACCAGTGATTCCCCCGGGAACGCTATAGGGGAGCAGTTCTTC.